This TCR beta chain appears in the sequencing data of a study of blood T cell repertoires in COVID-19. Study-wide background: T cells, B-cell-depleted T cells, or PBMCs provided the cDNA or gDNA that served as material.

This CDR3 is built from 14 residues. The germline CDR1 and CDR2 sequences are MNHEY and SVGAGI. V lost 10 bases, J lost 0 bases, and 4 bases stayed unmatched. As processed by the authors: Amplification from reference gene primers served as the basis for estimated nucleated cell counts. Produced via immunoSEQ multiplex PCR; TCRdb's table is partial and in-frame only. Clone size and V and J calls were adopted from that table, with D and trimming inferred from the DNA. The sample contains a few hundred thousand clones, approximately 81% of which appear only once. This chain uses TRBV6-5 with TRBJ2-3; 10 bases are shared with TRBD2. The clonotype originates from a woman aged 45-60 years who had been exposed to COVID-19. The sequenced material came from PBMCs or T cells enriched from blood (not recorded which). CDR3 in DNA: TGTGCCACTGCAGCGGGAGGGAGCACAGATACGCAGTATTTT. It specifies CATAAGGSTDTQYF.